The next 25 T cell receptor beta chains were all read from a single sample in a study of CD8 T cells in ankylosing spondylitis. Study results and limitations: Several highly homologous variants formed a TCR beta motif that appeared characteristic of ankylosing spondylitis blood.

Antigens for these TCRs are unknown. TCRdb analysed the 5' RACE reads with MiXCR anew, one entry per CDR3 protein. The sample has 750,000 to 850,000 distinct CDR3 sequences; roughly 10% are singletons. The material sequenced was blood, either unsorted or a sorted T cell fraction (not recorded which). These receptors all come from a male donor with ankylosing spondylitis.

This clonotype was seen a few times. The chain carries TRBV28 and TRBJ2-1; TRBD2 matches 8 bases. CDR1 MDHEN and CDR2 SYDVKM come from the germline V gene. The CDR3 spans 12 residues. The trim removed 5 bases at V and 12 bases at J, leaving 6 bases unmatched. The CDR3 protein is CASSPRTSWQFF. The CDR3 DNA is TGTGCCAGCAGTCCCAGGACTAGCTGGCAGTTCTTC. Full variable domain (remainder filled in from reference TRBV28 and TRBJ2-1): DVKVTQSSRYLVKRTGEKVFLECVQDMDHENMFWYRQDPGLGLRLIYFSYDVKMKEKGDIPEGYSVSREKKERFSLILESASTNQTSMYLCASSPRTSWQFFGPGTRLTVL.

A few counts support this clonotype. This chain links TRBV18 with TRBJ1-1, with 7 positions matching TRBD1. The length of the CDR3 is 17 residues. Germline CDR1 KGHSH, CDR2 LQKENI. The junction had 14 bases not matched to a gene; V was cut back by 6 bases and J by 1 base. The CDR3 here is CASSSTRQGRGNTEAFF. The CDR3 nucleotides read TGTGCCAGCTCCTCCACGCGACAGGGCCGGGGGAACACTGAAGCTTTCTTT.

This clonotype appeared many times. The J gene is TRBJ2-1, the V gene TRBV24-1; 8 nucleotides line up with TRBD2. The ends lost 5 bases at V and 4 bases at J; junction bases unmatched: 6. The CDR3 consists of 15 residues. Germline loops: CDR1 KGHDR, CDR2 SFDVKD. The CDR3 DNA sequence: TGTGCCACCAGTGTTATGGTAGCGGGATACAATGAGCAGTTCTTC. Its protein product is CATSVMVAGYNEQFF.

The rearrangement uses TRBV7-3 and TRBJ2-3; 7 bases line up with TRBD2. Trimming cost V 2 bases and J 2 bases; bases outside gene matches: 13. The germline V gene encodes CDR1 SGHTA and CDR2 FQGTGA. The CDR3 is made up of 18 amino acids. CDR3 in amino acids: CASSLGREAGSITDTQYF. The CDR3 nucleotides are TGTGCCAGCAGCTTAGGCCGAGAAGCGGGGAGTATCACAGATACGCAGTATTTT.

This clonotype was counted at least ten times. The CDR3 nucleotides read TGTGCCATCAGTGGACCGAACTATGGCTACACCTTC. It is translated as CAISGPNYGYTF. The rearrangement links TRBV10-3 to TRBJ1-2; no clear D. The CDR3 contains 12 residues. CDR1 and CDR2 (germline): ENHRY, SYGVKD. The V end was cut by 4 bases, the J end by 2 bases, with 5 bases between.

This chain connects TRBV9 to TRBJ2-1; weak D call: TRBD2 (5 bases). There are 17 residues in the CDR3. V was clipped by 3 bases and J by 2 bases, with 18 bases between them. Germline-derived CDR1 and CDR2 are SGDLS and YYNGEE. The CDR3 DNA follows: TGTGCCAGCAGCGCCGGACTGATAGCTAGCCCCTACAATGAGCAGTTCTTC. This sequence encodes CASSAGLIASPYNEQFF. The whole variable domain, filled in from reference TRBV9 and TRBJ2-1, reads DSGVTQTPKHLITATGQRVTLRCSPRSGDLSVYWYQQSLDQGLQFLIQYYNGEERAKGNILERFSAQQFPDLHSELNLSSLELGDSALYFCASSAGLIASPYNEQFFGPGTRLTVL.

This chain uses TRBV20-1 with TRBJ2-3; TRBD2 agrees at 7 bases. Germline V gene data show CDR1 as DFQATT and CDR2 as SNEGSKA (reference sequence). V lost 3 bases, J lost 1 base, and 4 bases stayed unmatched. This CDR3 contains 14 residues. The DNA of the CDR3 is TGCAGTGCTAGGGCGGGAGCCCGCACAGATACGCAGTATTTT. This gives the protein CSARAGARTDTQYF.

This clonotype appeared a few times. The rearrangement uses TRBV7-8 and TRBJ1-2; the D is unclear. Germline V CDR1 and CDR2: SGHVS, FQNEAQ. Trimming stripped 2 bases from V and 0 bases from J, with 10 bases between. The CDR3 runs 15 residues. CDR3 in DNA: TGTGCCAGCAGCTTACGGGCAGCTACTAACTATGGCTACACCTTC. It translates to CASSLRAATNYGYTF.

This clonotype occurred many times. The chain joins TRBV20-1 to TRBJ2-1; tentatively, D is TRBD1 or TRBD2 (5 bases each). Germline V lookup: CDR1 DFQATT, CDR2 SNEGSKA (reference sequence). The CDR3 runs to 11 residues. The ends were cut back, 0 bases at V and 14 bases at J, with 11 bases in the middle. This chain's CDR3 is CSARDPGREFF. In DNA, the CDR3 is TGCAGTGCTAGAGATCCGGGACGGGAGTTCTTC.

This clonotype was picked up many times. The J gene is TRBJ1-1, the V gene TRBV5-1, with a possible D match to TRBD1 (6 bases). CDR3 length equals 13 residues. From germline, CDR1 is SGHRS and CDR2 YFSETQ. Trimming took off 2 bases at V and 6 bases at J, with 11 bases between the two ends. As DNA, the CDR3 is TGCGCCAGCAGCTTTAACAGGGATGCTGAAGCTTTCTTT. Translating it yields CASSFNRDAEAFF.

The chain combines TRBV4-3 with TRBJ1-1; possibly TRBD1 for D (6 bases). Germline values: CDR1 LGHNA, CDR2 YSLEER. V was cut by 1 base and J by 6 bases, with 21 bases left in between. This CDR3 is 17 amino acids long. CDR3: CASSQARRQEIVAEAFF. The CDR3 DNA reads TGCGCCAGCAGCCAAGCTCGTCGACAGGAGATAGTAGCTGAAGCTTTCTTT.

This clonotype was seen ten or more times. This chain links TRBV20-1 with TRBJ1-2; D ambiguous. V lost 3 bases to trimming and J lost 4 bases, with 3 bases between them. From germline, CDR1 is DFQATT and CDR2 SNEGSKA (reference sequence). The CDR3 is 10 residues long. This CDR3 reads CSASIYGYTF. The CDR3 bases are TGCAGTGCTAGTATCTATGGCTACACCTTC.

This clonotype was observed at least ten times. The chain uses TRBV5-1 and TRBJ2-7; D is undetermined. Germline CDR1 is SGHRS and CDR2 is YFSETQ. V lost 2 bases and J 2 bases, leaving 11 bases between the germline ends. This CDR3 spans 14 amino acids. CDR3 sequence: CASSLLGSPYEQYF. Here the CDR3 DNA reads TGCGCCAGCAGCTTACTTGGCTCACCCTACGAGCAGTACTTC.

The table lists this clonotype with a few counts. The chain couples TRBV24-1 to TRBJ2-2, with 10 nucleotides matching TRBD1. From germline, CDR1 is KGHDR and CDR2 SFDVKD. J was trimmed by 3 bases and V by 4 bases; bases with no gene match: 7. CDR3 length: 17 residues. The CDR3 protein is CATSELPGQGYTGELFF. The CDR3 nucleotides are TGTGCCACCAGTGAATTACCGGGACAGGGGTACACCGGGGAGCTGTTTTTT.

This clonotype was seen only a few times. The genes are TRBV24-1 and TRBJ1-2; unclear D gene. Germline CDR1 and CDR2: KGHDR and SFDVKD. Trimming removed 1 base from V and 8 bases from J, with 10 bases in between. This CDR3 has 13 residues. The CDR3 reads CATSDFWGGGYTF. CDR3 coding DNA: TGTGCCACCAGTGATTTTTGGGGAGGCGGCTACACCTTC.

V usage is TRBV7-8 and J usage is TRBJ2-3; D perhaps matches TRBD2 (6 bases). The V end lost 5 bases, the J end lost 7 bases, and 16 bases lay between the germline ends. The CDR3 totals 14 residues. Per the germline V gene, CDR1 is SGHVS and CDR2 is FQNEAQ. The CDR3 spells CASSPEGHGNTQYF. In DNA, the CDR3 is TGTGCCAGCAGCCCGGAGGGGCACGGAAATACGCAGTATTTT.

In its sample, this clonotype was seen many times. V is TRBV7-2 and J is TRBJ2-6; D is unresolved. This CDR3 spans 14 amino acids. V lost 8 bases, J lost 0 bases, and 8 bases lay in between. CDR1 SGHTA and CDR2 FQGNSA come from the germline V gene. CDR3 coding DNA: TGTGCCAGCGGAGCCTCCTCTGGGGCCAACGTCCTGACTTTC. Translation gives CASGASSGANVLTF.

This clonotype was picked up many times. This chain links TRBV27 with TRBJ2-7; TRBD2 is a possible D gene (6 bases). Germline CDR1 reads MNHEY; CDR2 reads SMNVEV (reference sequence). The CDR3 has 18 residues. V dropped 1 base and J dropped 7 bases, with 26 bases sitting between them. As DNA, the CDR3 is TGTGCCAGCAGTTTATTCCCCGGGGGTGATTCCTCAGCTCGGGAGCAGTACTTC. This sequence encodes CASSLFPGGDSSAREQYF.

In its sample, this clonotype was seen many times. The chain couples TRBV5-1 to TRBJ1-5, with 7 positions matching TRBD1. Losses at the gene ends were 4 bases for V and 2 bases for J; bases not matched to a gene: 3. CDR3 length: 14 residues. CDR1 SGHRS and CDR2 YFSETQ come from the germline V gene. CDR3 DNA: TGCGCCAGCAGCACCGGGACAGGCAATCAGCCCCAGCATTTT. Protein product: CASSTGTGNQPQHF.

This chain connects TRBV27 to TRBJ2-7, with a weak D call TRBD1 (6 bases). Trimming pared 6 bases from V and 3 bases from J, leaving 12 bases between. This CDR3 is 13 amino acids long. The V gene's germline CDR1 is MNHEY and CDR2 SMNVEV (reference sequence). The CDR3 is CASRSQQGYEQYF. CDR3 nucleotide sequence: TGTGCCAGCAGAAGCCAACAGGGCTACGAGCAGTACTTC.

This clonotype occurred a few times. In DNA, the CDR3 is TGTGCCTGGAGCCGGGACAGGAGCTATAATTCACCCCTCCACTTT. Amino acid sequence: CAWSRDRSYNSPLHF. The chain carries TRBV30 and TRBJ1-6, with 8 bases identical to TRBD1. The germline V gene has CDR1 GTSNPN and CDR2 SVGIG (reference sequence). CDR3 length equals 15 residues. V lost 3 bases to trimming and J lost 3 bases; unmatched junction nucleotides: 4.

This clonotype appeared a few times. The chain employs TRBV12-3 or TRBV12-4 and TRBJ1-6, with TRBD1 as a possible D gene (5 bases). The CDR3 extends over 14 amino acids. The V end was cut by 6 bases, the J end by 6 bases, with 12 bases between. The CDR3 region is CASRAGTTNSPLHF. The CDR3 coding sequence is TGTGCCAGCAGAGCCGGGACGACTAATTCACCCCTCCACTTT.

The chain is built from TRBV5-1 and TRBJ2-5; TRBD2 aligns across 7 bases. The CDR3 sequence is 15 residues long. V lost 4 bases to trimming and J lost 2 bases; unmatched junction nucleotides: 8. The germline gives CDR1 SGHRS, CDR2 YFSETQ. This CDR3 is CASSTFLAVQETQYF. CDR3 nucleotides: TGCGCCAGCAGCACCTTCCTAGCGGTGCAAGAGACCCAGTACTTC.

This clonotype was observed a handful of times. The V call is TRBV20-1, the J call TRBJ2-1; D unclear. The V end was cut by 0 bases, the J end by 5 bases, with 8 bases between. CDR1 is DFQATT and CDR2 is SNEGSKA in the germline V gene (reference sequence). The CDR3 is made up of 13 amino acids. The DNA for the CDR3 is TGCAGTGCTAGAGACCCCGTGAACAATGAGCAGTTCTTC. This encodes CSARDPVNNEQFF.

The J gene is TRBJ2-1, the V gene TRBV7-8; perhaps TRBD2 as D (5 bases). The ends were cut back, 4 bases at V and 0 bases at J, with 19 bases in the middle. The V gene's germline CDR1 is SGHVS and CDR2 FQNEAQ. This CDR3 has 18 residues. DNA for the CDR3: TGTGCCAGCAGCTCGATTCCCCAGCGGTTGAGCTCCTACAATGAGCAGTTCTTC. Translating it yields CASSSIPQRLSSYNEQFF.